Described below is a single T cell receptor (beta chain) sequence and its context. The CDR3 sequence is 19 residues long. V lost 5 bases and J lost 3, with 26 bases in between. The germline V gene encodes CDR1 LNHDA and CDR2 SQIVND (reference sequence). Assay used: immunoSEQ multiplex PCR; TCRdb lists only in-frame clones, some missing. The profile shows more than 50,000 clones, 82% of them singletons. The data belong to a study of blood T cell repertoires in COVID-19. The chain uses TRBV19 and TRBJ2-1, with D possibly matching TRBD1 (6 bases). Sample: peripheral blood. This TCR derives from a human donor in a cohort sampled during active COVID-19. The CDR3: CASSPNVRSGTLIYNEQFF. The CDR3 DNA sequence: TGTGCCAGTAGTCCCAACGTTAGGTCCGGGACACTTATCTACAATGAGCAGTTCTTC.